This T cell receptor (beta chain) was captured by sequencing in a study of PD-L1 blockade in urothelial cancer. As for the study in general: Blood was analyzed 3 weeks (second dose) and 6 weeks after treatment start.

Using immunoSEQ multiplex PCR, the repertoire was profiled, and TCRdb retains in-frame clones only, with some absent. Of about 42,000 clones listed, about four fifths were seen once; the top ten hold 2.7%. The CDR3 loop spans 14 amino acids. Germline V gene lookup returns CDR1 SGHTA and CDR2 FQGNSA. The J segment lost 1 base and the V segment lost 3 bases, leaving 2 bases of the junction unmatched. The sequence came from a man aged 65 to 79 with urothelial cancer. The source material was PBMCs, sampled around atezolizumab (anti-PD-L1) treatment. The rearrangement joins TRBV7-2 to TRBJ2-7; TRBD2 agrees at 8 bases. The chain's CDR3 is CASSLGLGSYEQYF. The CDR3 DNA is TGTGCCAGCAGCTTGGGACTAGGGTCCTACGAGCAGTACTTC.